The clone carrying this T cell receptor (beta chain) was seen many times. Antigen unknown. TCRdb called the 5' RACE reads again in MiXCR, with one record for every CDR3 protein. The sample holds tens of thousands of distinct CDR3 sequences; around 3.4% are singletons and the top ten take around 3.1%. From 2 million PBMCs stored at -80 C, the unsorted libraries were generated. This sample is drawn from a study of neurological immune-mediated disorders. Whole-study results and caveats: CDR3 amino acid sequences of expanded clones were not shared across subjects, a result suggesting private repertoires in all groups.

Sequencing input: PBMCs. The sequence came from a woman in her forties or fifties with multiple sclerosis.

CDR3 loop: CSAGGGLAKNIQYF. In nucleotides, the CDR3 is TGCAGTGCGGGGGGGGGCCTAGCCAAAAACATTCAGTACTTC. V usage is TRBV20-1 and J usage is TRBJ2-4, with a possible D match to TRBD2 (7 bases). CDR1 is DFQATT, CDR2 SNEGSKA, per germline (reference sequence). V was trimmed by 6 bases and J by 0 bases, leaving 12 bases between them. This CDR3 spans 14 amino acids.